A selection of T cell receptor beta chains follows, all from one sample in a study of a mutant IDH1 vaccine in newly diagnosed glioma. The protocol was immunoSEQ multiplex PCR, while the TCRdb copy is restricted to in-frame clones and leaves out a portion. The table shows around 18,000 clones, with nearly 97% occurring only once. The material sequenced was peripheral blood mononuclear cells (PBMCs), taken from a glioma patient treated with radiotherapy, temozolomide or both. Receptors originate from a woman younger than 30 with glioma. Some clones in this sample may be carry-over from other donors' samples. Each CDR3 is given with its conserved first and last residue. The D gene is left open where the match is weak. Size values are once, few and many counts, or a class for expanded clones, and some rows have none.

j_call,cdr3_length,clone_size,v_call,d_call,cdr3_aa,cdr3_nt
TRBJ2-5,15,.,TRBV19,TRBD2,CASSIFGGAGETQYF,TGTGCCAGTAGTATATTCGGGGGGGCCGGGGAGACCCAGTACTTC
TRBJ2-7,14,.,TRBV27,.,CASSGLGAPYEQYF,TGTGCCAGCAGTGGGCTAGGGGCCCCCTACGAGCAGTACTTC
TRBJ1-2,14,.,TRBV10-3,TRBD1,CAIKSGQGTYGYTF,TGTGCCATCAAAAGCGGACAGGGTACCTATGGCTACACCTTC
TRBJ1-5,13,.,TRBV5-6,.,CASSLMNTAPQHF,TGTGCCAGCAGCTTGATGAACACGGCGCCCCAGCATTTT
TRBJ1-2,10,once,TRBV5-4,.,CASGPNGYTF,TGTGCCAGCGGACCTAATGGCTACACCTTC
TRBJ1-3,15,.,TRBV6-1,.,CASSLSVSSGNTIYF,TGTGCCAGCAGTCTAAGCGTTAGCTCTGGAAACACCATATATTTT
TRBJ2-5,12,.,TRBV5-1,.,CASSRNQETQYF,TGCGCCAGCAGCCGCAACCAAGAGACCCAGTACTTC
TRBJ1-2,14,once,TRBV19,TRBD1,CASSQGVNNYGYTF,TGTGCCAGTAGCCAGGGGGTCAATAACTATGGCTACACCTTC
TRBJ1-2,14,.,TRBV4-2,.,CASSPTEVGYGYTF,TGTGCCAGCAGCCCGACAGAGGTCGGCTATGGCTACACCTTC
TRBJ2-5,14,.,TRBV5-1,.,CASSLEVEMETQYF,TGCGCCAGCAGCTTGGAAGTGGAAATGGAGACCCAGTACTTC
TRBJ2-6,22,.,TRBV27,TRBD1,CASSSRGGTGGPSSSGANVLTF,TGTGCCAGCAGTTCCCGTGGTGGGACAGGGGGCCCAAGCAGCTCTGGGGCCAACGTCCTGACTTTC
TRBJ1-1,15,.,TRBV11-2,.,CASSLGRGDSSEAFF,TGTGCCAGCAGCTTAGGGCGGGGCGACAGCTCTGAAGCTTTCTTT
TRBJ2-5,17,.,TRBV25-1,TRBD2,CASSGLAGGPTEETQYF,TGTGCCAGCAGTGGACTAGCGGGAGGCCCAACAGAAGAGACCCAGTACTTC
TRBJ2-3,16,.,TRBV27,.,CASSLLFQRGTDTQYF,TGTGCCAGCAGTTTGTTATTCCAGCGGGGCACAGATACGCAGTATTTT
TRBJ2-7,16,.,TRBV4-1,TRBD1,CASSQDRGTGVREQYF,TGCGCCAGCAGCCAAGATAGGGGGACAGGGGTTCGGGAGCAGTACTTC
TRBJ1-6,14,.,TRBV9,.,CASSVRVSNSPLHF,TGTGCCAGCAGCGTACGAGTGAGTAATTCACCCCTCCACTTT
TRBJ1-2,12,.,TRBV30,.,CAWLDPVDGYTF,TGTGCCTGGCTTGATCCGGTTGATGGCTACACCTTC
TRBJ2-7,12,.,TRBV28,.,CASRGGPYEQYF,TGTGCCAGCAGGGGGGGGCCCTACGAGCAGTACTTC
TRBJ1-1,13,.,TRBV6-5,.,CASRVLMNTEAFF,TGTGCCAGCAGAGTCCTAATGAACACTGAAGCTTTCTTT
TRBJ1-2,16,.,TRBV7-2,.,CASSFSPGPLNYGYTF,TGTGCCAGCAGCTTTTCTCCAGGGCCTCTGAACTATGGCTACACCTTC
TRBJ2-7,14,.,TRBV18,.,CASSPPNRPGEQYF,TGTGCCAGCTCACCACCCAACAGGCCGGGAGAGCAGTACTTC
TRBJ1-5,15,.,TRBV21-1,.,CASSKQSGGNQPQHF,TGTGCCAGCAGCAAACAGTCGGGGGGGAATCAGCCCCAGCATTTT
TRBJ1-5,10,.,TRBV20-1,.,CSARAQPQHF,TGCAGTGCTAGAGCCCAGCCCCAGCATTTT